The 23 T cell receptor beta chains presented below share a single source sample, sequenced in a study of cytomegalovirus exposure and HLA in healthy donors (TCRdb year 2017). Library preparation used the immunoSEQ multiplex PCR assay. For the multiplex PCR, a mixture combining 60 forward primers for TCR Vbeta segments and 13 reverse primers for TCR Jbeta segments was used. In TCRdb, the immuneACCESS table is reduced to in-frame sequences with V and J assigned. These tables do not hold every clone; where another copy was compared, an unresolved V gene accounts for under half, and the others remain unexplained. The sample table shows 130,000 to 150,000 clones, and over 65% are seen once. The biggest ten clones account for about 12% of the sample. The sequencing input was PBMCs. All receptors derive from a middle-aged man in good health and CMV-seropositive.

V and J are TRBV30 and TRBJ1-2, with TRBD1 matching over 7 bases. With V trimmed by 2 bases and J by 5 bases, 5 bases remained unmatched. Germline lookup yields CDR1 GTSNPN and CDR2 SVGIG (reference sequence). This CDR3 has 13 amino acids. The CDR3 is CAWSTGQLYGYTF. DNA of the CDR3: TGTGCCTGGAGTACGGGACAGCTTTATGGCTACACCTTC.

This chain's CDR3 is CSALLTSGGSYNEQFF. CDR3 sequence (DNA): TGCAGCGCCCTTTTGACTAGCGGGGGATCCTACAATGAGCAGTTCTTC. This rearrangement joins TRBV29-1 to TRBJ2-1; 12 positions match TRBD2. The germline V gene encodes CDR1 SQVTM and CDR2 ANQGSEA. The trim removed 7 bases at V and 1 base at J, leaving 8 bases unmatched. CDR3 length equals 16 residues.

The rearrangement joins TRBV18 to TRBJ1-5; 7 nucleotides match TRBD1. Germline values: CDR1 KGHSH, CDR2 LQKENI. V gave up 5 bases and J gave up 6 bases; unmatched junction bases: 10. The CDR3 has 15 amino acids. The CDR3 coding sequence is TGTGCCAGCTCAGAGGGGAGCGCAGGGGGTCAGCCCCAGCATTTT. Its protein is CASSEGSAGGQPQHF.

V gene TRBV7-3 combines with J gene TRBJ2-1, with D maybe TRBD2 (6 bases). The CDR3 length is 15 residues. The germline V and J ends were trimmed by 4 bases and 6 bases, with 16 bases remaining between them. Germline V gene sequence: CDR1 SGHTA, CDR2 FQGTGA. This CDR3 is CASSSNRDSANEQFF. The CDR3 region has the DNA TGTGCCAGCAGCTCCAACCGGGACTCCGCCAATGAGCAGTTCTTC.

V is TRBV27 and J is TRBJ2-7; 7 nucleotides agree with TRBD1. Germline CDR1 is MNHEY and CDR2 is SMNVEV (reference sequence). The CDR3 totals 13 residues. V was clipped by 5 bases and J by 3 bases; unmatched bases: 4. The CDR3 protein is CASSRGQNYEQYF. For the CDR3, the DNA is TGTGCCAGCAGTAGGGGACAGAACTACGAGCAGTACTTC.

This chain uses TRBV4-3 with TRBJ1-1; 7 nucleotides match TRBD1. V shed 6 bases and J 5 bases; nucleotides not matched to a gene: 6. Germline values: CDR1 LGHNA, CDR2 YSLEER. The CDR3 sequence is 13 residues long. The CDR3 loop is CASRRDSETEAFF. The CDR3 DNA sequence: TGCGCCAGCAGAAGGGACAGCGAAACTGAAGCTTTCTTT.

V is TRBV9 and J is TRBJ2-1, with a possible D match to TRBD2 (5 bases). V shed 3 bases and J shed 0 bases, with 13 bases lying between them. Germline CDR1 SGDLS, CDR2 YYNGEE. CDR3 size: 16 residues. The CDR3 DNA sequence: TGTGCCAGCAGCGCCCTCGGTGGGAGCTCCTACAATGAGCAGTTCTTC. This translates into CASSALGGSSYNEQFF.

V usage is TRBV6-5 and J usage is TRBJ1-2; D is possibly TRBD1 (5 bases). V shed 2 bases and J shed 6 bases, with 16 bases lying between them. CDR1 is MNHEY, CDR2 SVGAGI, per germline. The length of the CDR3 is 15 residues. Here the CDR3 DNA reads TGTGCCAGCAGTTACGGGTGGGGGGGGTGGAATGGCTACACCTTC. Its translation: CASSYGWGGWNGYTF.

This clone has only one observation. The chain recombines TRBV18 with TRBJ1-1; D unclear. The V and J ends lost 3 bases and 5 bases respectively, with 19 bases between them. The CDR3 is 16 amino acids. Germline lookup yields CDR1 KGHSH and CDR2 LQKENI. In nucleotides, the CDR3 is TGTGCCAGCTCACCCCGTGATCCTCCGCTAGAGACTGAAGCTTTCTTT. Amino acids: CASSPRDPPLETEAFF.

The V call is TRBV19, the J call TRBJ1-4, with D tentatively TRBD1 (6 bases). The germline gives CDR1 LNHDA, CDR2 SQIVND (reference sequence). The CDR3 totals 12 residues. The germline V and J ends were trimmed by 7 bases and 8 bases, with 11 bases remaining between them. CDR3 amino acids: CASKGGGEKLFF. The CDR3 region has the DNA TGTGCCAGTAAAGGGGGGGGCGAAAAACTGTTTTTT.

V gene TRBV18 combines with J gene TRBJ2-1, with TRBD2 identical over 10 bases. Losses at the gene ends were 0 bases for V and 4 bases for J; bases not matched to a gene: 12. Germline assignment: CDR1 KGHSH and CDR2 LQKENI. This CDR3 is built from 19 residues. The CDR3 here is CASSPPLAGGWVEYNEQFF. DNA for the CDR3: TGTGCCAGCTCACCACCGTTAGCGGGAGGCTGGGTAGAGTACAATGAGCAGTTCTTC. Full variable domain (outside the CDR3, taken from reference TRBV18 and TRBJ2-1): NAGVMQNPRHLVRRRGQEARLRCSPMKGHSHVYWYRQLPEEGLKFMVYLQKENIIDESGMPKERFSAEFPKEGPSILRIQQVVRGDSAAYFCASSPPLAGGWVEYNEQFFGPGTRLTVL.

Note on this clone: At one end the junction does not follow the germline gene, possibly because of a read error. The genes are TRBV9 and TRBJ2-5, with D hard to call. This CDR3 is built from 13 residues. CDR1 and CDR2 from the germline V gene are SGDLS and YYNGEE. The CDR3 DNA sequence: TGTGCCAACAGCGTAGATACACAAGAGACCCAGTACTTC. Its protein is CANSVDTQETQYF. The variable domain in full, with the rest retrieved from reference TRBV9 and TRBJ2-5, is DSGVTQTPKHLITATGQRVTLRCSPRSGDLSVYWYQQSLDQGLQFLIQYYNGEERAKGNILERFSAQQFPDLHSELNLSSLELGDSALYFCANSVDTQETQYFGPGTRLLVL.

This chain joins TRBV2 and TRBJ1-4; D not resolved. Germline values: CDR1 SNHLY, CDR2 FYNNEI. V was trimmed by 4 bases and J by 3 bases, leaving 6 bases between them. CDR3 length equals 13 residues. The CDR3: CASSGVPNEKLFF. The CDR3 DNA follows: TGTGCCAGCAGTGGAGTCCCTAATGAAAAACTGTTTTTT.

This rearrangement joins TRBV30 to TRBJ2-5; TRBD1 is a possible D gene (5 bases). V dropped 4 bases and J dropped 4 bases, with 7 bases sitting between them. The CDR3 contains 11 residues. Per germline, CDR1 GTSNPN and CDR2 SVGIG (reference sequence). CDR3 loop: CAWTGIETQYF. The CDR3, as DNA: TGTGCCTGGACAGGGATAGAGACCCAGTACTTC.

This chain connects TRBV5-1 to TRBJ2-5; D is ambiguous. The CDR3 runs 15 residues. V lost 0 bases and J lost 2, with 11 bases in between. Per the germline V gene, CDR1 is SGHRS and CDR2 is YFSETQ. The CDR3 bases are TGCGCCAGCAGCTTGGGTGCGGCGGCACAAGAGACCCAGTACTTC. Its translation: CASSLGAAAQETQYF.

This clone was seen once. The rearrangement joins TRBV7-3 to TRBJ2-2; 9 bases match TRBD2. Germline V gene data show CDR1 as SGHTA and CDR2 as FQGTGA. CDR3 length: 18 residues. J was trimmed by 0 bases and V by 6 bases; bases with no gene match: 11. The chain's CDR3 is CASSPGGGLAANTGELFF. The CDR3, as DNA: TGTGCCAGCAGTCCTGGCGGGGGACTAGCTGCGAACACCGGGGAGCTGTTTTTT.

The J gene is TRBJ2-1, the V gene TRBV4-1, with 13 bases matching TRBD2. J gave up 7 bases and V 1 base, and 4 bases lay outside the gene matches. There are 16 residues in the CDR3. The germline CDR1 and CDR2 sequences are MGHRA and YSYEKL. This CDR3 reads CASSQVWTSGRNEQFF. The CDR3 region has the DNA TGCGCCAGCAGCCAAGTGTGGACTAGCGGGAGAAATGAGCAGTTCTTC.

The chain joins TRBV27 to TRBJ2-1; TRBD2 might be the D (5 bases). V gave up 7 bases and J gave up 10 bases, with 23 bases separating them. The CDR3 extends over 15 amino acids. Germline V gene sequence: CDR1 MNHEY, CDR2 SMNVEV (reference sequence). DNA of the CDR3: TGTGCCAGCACCTCTACTAGGGCTCCTCGTCGGGAGCAGTTCTTC. This gives the protein CASTSTRAPRREQFF.

This sequence joins TRBV15 and TRBJ2-3, with a possible D match to TRBD1 (5 bases). V dropped 4 bases and J dropped 7 bases, with 12 bases sitting between them. The length of the CDR3 is 13 residues. Germline loops: CDR1 LNHNV, CDR2 YYDKDF (reference sequence). CDR3 sequence reads: CATSTLKGNTQYF. The CDR3 DNA is TGTGCCACCAGCACCCTCAAGGGGAATACGCAGTATTTT.

The rearrangement joins TRBV7-9 to TRBJ2-5, with D possibly being TRBD2 (6 bases). The length of the CDR3 is 12 residues. Germline V gives CDR1 SEHNR, CDR2 FQNEAQ (reference sequence). Deletions cut 5 bases from V and 5 bases from J, with 9 bases between. The CDR3 DNA is TGTGCCAGCAGCCCCCGGGAGGAGACCCAGTACTTC. Encoded protein: CASSPREETQYF.

The V call is TRBV20-1, the J call TRBJ1-2; no reliable D call. Germline loops: CDR1 DFQATT, CDR2 SNEGSKA (reference sequence). The CDR3 runs 11 residues. V dropped 8 bases and J dropped 4 bases, with 11 bases sitting between them. This CDR3 reads CSPTTSYGYTF. The CDR3, as DNA: TGCAGTCCGACAACTAGCTATGGCTACACCTTC.

Only a few counts were recorded for this clone. The same CDR3 arises from other DNA sequences in this sample as well. The gene calls are TRBV11-2 and TRBJ2-5; D gene ambiguous. This CDR3 is built from 14 residues. Germline V gene sequence: CDR1 SGHAT, CDR2 FQNNGV. The germline V and J ends were trimmed by 0 bases and 4 bases, with 9 bases remaining between them. The CDR3 loop is CASSLDPTGETQYF. In DNA form, the CDR3 reads TGTGCCAGCAGCTTAGACCCGACGGGAGAGACCCAGTACTTC. Drawing the rest from reference TRBV11-2 and TRBJ2-5, the complete variable domain is EAGVAQSPRYKIIEKRQSVAFWCNPISGHATLYWYQQILGQGPKLLIQFQNNGVVDDSQLPKDRFSAERLKGVDSTLKIQPAKLEDSAVYLCASSLDPTGETQYFGPGTRLLVL.

The chain recombines TRBV2 with TRBJ2-3; 10 bases are shared with TRBD2. V shed 0 bases, J shed 3 bases, and the junction held 3 bases outside the gene matches. The CDR3 runs to 16 residues. CDR1 SNHLY and CDR2 FYNNEI come from the germline V gene. CDR3 bases: TGTGCCAGCAGTGAAGCAGGAGCGGGAGGGACAGATACGCAGTATTTT. This sequence encodes CASSEAGAGGTDTQYF.